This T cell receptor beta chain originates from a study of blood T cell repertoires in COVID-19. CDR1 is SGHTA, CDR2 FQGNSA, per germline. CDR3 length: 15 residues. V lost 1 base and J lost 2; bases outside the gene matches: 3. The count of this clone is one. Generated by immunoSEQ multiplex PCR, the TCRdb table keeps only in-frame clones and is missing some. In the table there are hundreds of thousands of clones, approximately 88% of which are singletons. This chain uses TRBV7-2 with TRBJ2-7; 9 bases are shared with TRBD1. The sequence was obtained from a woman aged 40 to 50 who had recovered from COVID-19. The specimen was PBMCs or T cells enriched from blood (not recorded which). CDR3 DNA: TGTGCCAGCAGCTTAGGGGGACAGGGAGCCTACGAGCAGTACTTC. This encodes CASSLGGQGAYEQYF.